A single sample is the source of the 17 T cell receptor beta chains below, sequenced in a study of OX40 agonist ivuxolimab in advanced cancers. Sequencing was performed with immunoSEQ multiplex PCR; in TCRdb, only in-frame clones are kept and a portion is missing. The table shows more than 65,000 clones, with just under 80% occurring only once. The material sequenced was CD4+ or CD8+ T cells sorted from blood, taken in a trial of the OX40 agonist ivuxolimab. The source is an adult with an advanced solid tumor such as melanoma, head and neck, liver or kidney cancer.

V is TRBV19 and J is TRBJ2-5; 7 bases align to TRBD1. This CDR3 has 13 residues. V lost 4 bases, J lost 2 bases, and 1 base stayed unmatched. From germline, CDR1 is LNHDA and CDR2 SQIVND (reference sequence). The CDR3, as DNA: TGTGCCAGTAGTAGGGACAGTCAAGAGACCCAGTACTTC. As protein: CASSRDSQETQYF.

The V and J genes are TRBV5-6 and TRBJ1-2; TRBD1 agrees at 8 bases. The J segment lost 2 bases and the V segment lost 3 bases, leaving 6 bases of the junction unmatched. From germline, CDR1 is SGHDT and CDR2 YYEEEE. This CDR3 has 15 amino acids. CDR3 loop: CASSYRDRQNYGYTF. In DNA, the CDR3 is TGTGCCAGCAGCTATCGGGACAGGCAAAACTATGGCTACACCTTC.

For the CDR3, the DNA is TGTGCCAGCAGTGATGTGGGACAACGTGGCTACACCTTC. It is translated as CASSDVGQRGYTF. J is TRBJ1-2 and V is TRBV6-1; D perhaps matches TRBD1 (6 bases). Deletions cut 3 bases from V and 7 bases from J, with 12 bases between. Germline V gives CDR1 MNHNS, CDR2 SASEGT. CDR3 length equals 13 residues.

The rearrangement joins TRBV5-1 to TRBJ2-1, with D unclear. This CDR3 has 13 amino acids. Trimming stripped 4 bases from V and 3 bases from J, with 8 bases between. Germline loops: CDR1 SGHRS, CDR2 YFSETQ. CDR3 bases: TGCGCCAGCAGCCCTGACATCTACAATGAGCAGTTCTTC. It is translated as CASSPDIYNEQFF.

This clone appeared once. The gene calls are TRBV5-6 and TRBJ2-2; 9 nucleotides line up with TRBD2. The germline V gene encodes CDR1 SGHDT and CDR2 YYEEEE. The CDR3 loop spans 16 amino acids. V lost 3 bases to trimming and J lost 1 base; unmatched junction nucleotides: 4. DNA of the CDR3: TGTGCCAGCAGCTCGGCAGCGGGGGGGAACACCGGGGAGCTGTTTTTT. As protein: CASSSAAGGNTGELFF.

The chain links TRBV6-4 to TRBJ1-6; D remains unclear. The V gene's germline CDR1 is MRHNA and CDR2 SNTAGT. Trimming stripped 3 bases from V and 6 bases from J, with 9 bases between. This CDR3 is built from 14 residues. The CDR3 DNA sequence: TGTGCCAGCAGTGAGTTCGAGGGTAATTCACCCCTCCACTTT. Amino acid sequence: CASSEFEGNSPLHF.

The chain carries TRBV5-1 and TRBJ2-1; 10 nucleotides agree with TRBD2. Germline V gives CDR1 SGHRS, CDR2 YFSETQ. The V gene end was trimmed by 4 bases and the J gene end by 2 bases; junction bases not matched to a gene: 3. The CDR3 sequence is 15 residues long. CDR3 in amino acids: CASSLSGGTYNEQFF. The DNA of the CDR3 is TGCGCCAGCAGCCTTAGCGGGGGGACCTACAATGAGCAGTTCTTC.

This clone was found a few times. This chain connects TRBV19 to TRBJ1-2, with D tentatively TRBD1 (5 bases). This CDR3 is built from 12 residues. CDR1 is LNHDA and CDR2 is SQIVND in the germline V gene (reference sequence). The germline V and J ends were trimmed by 7 bases and 7 bases, with 13 bases remaining between them. CDR3 protein: CASTWRGGGYTF. The CDR3 DNA sequence: TGTGCCAGTACCTGGAGGGGAGGTGGCTACACCTTC.

This sequence joins TRBV7-8 and TRBJ1-5; D is unclear. The V end was cut by 1 base, the J end by 3 bases, with 10 bases between. Germline V gives CDR1 SGHVS, CDR2 FQNEAQ. The CDR3 consists of 15 residues. The chain's CDR3 is CASSLVSGYNQPQHF. CDR3 nucleotides: TGTGCCAGCAGCTTAGTTTCCGGGTACAATCAGCCCCAGCATTTT.

This chain uses TRBV7-2 with TRBJ1-1, with 11 bases aligning to TRBD1. This CDR3 is built from 15 residues. The V gene end was trimmed by 5 bases and the J gene end by 0 bases; junction bases not matched to a gene: 2. Germline CDR1 reads SGHTA; CDR2 reads FQGNSA. CDR3 residues: CASSGDRGVNTEAFF. The CDR3 DNA reads as TGTGCCAGCAGCGGGGACAGGGGGGTGAACACTGAAGCTTTCTTT.

The chain uses TRBV19 and TRBJ1-6; possibly TRBD1 for D (6 bases). The germline CDR1 and CDR2 sequences are LNHDA and SQIVND (reference sequence). CDR3 length: 15 residues. Between the trimmed V and J ends, which lost 5 bases and 7 bases, there was a span of 15 bases. CDR3 DNA sequence: TGTGCCAGTAGTTTCGCAGGGGTAAGGAATTCACCCCTCCACTTT. Translation gives CASSFAGVRNSPLHF.

The chain carries TRBV5-4 and TRBJ2-3; 11 nucleotides line up with TRBD2. Germline-derived CDR1 and CDR2 are SGHNT and YYREEE (reference sequence). V shed 3 bases, J shed 0 bases, and the junction held 6 bases outside the gene matches. The CDR3 has 17 amino acids. CDR3 in DNA: TGTGCCAGCAGCTCACCTAGCGGGGGGATTAGCACAGATACGCAGTATTTT. As protein: CASSSPSGGISTDTQYF.

V gene TRBV19 combines with J gene TRBJ1-1; no clear D. Per the germline V gene, CDR1 is LNHDA and CDR2 is SQIVND (reference sequence). The CDR3 is 15 amino acids. The ends were cut back, 5 bases at V and 0 bases at J, with 13 bases in the middle. The CDR3 bases are TGTGCCAGTAGTCGTCTAGGGATCATGAACACTGAAGCTTTCTTT. This gives the protein CASSRLGIMNTEAFF. Full variable domain (outside the CDR3, taken from reference TRBV19 and TRBJ1-1): DGGITQSPKYLFRKEGQNVTLSCEQNLNHDAMYWYRQDPGQGLRLIYYSQIVNDFQKGDIAEGYSVSREKKESFPLTVTSAQKNPTAFYLCASSRLGIMNTEAFFGQGTRLTVV.

The rearrangement joins TRBV15 to TRBJ1-2; weak D call: TRBD1 (5 bases). This CDR3 comprises 15 residues. Trimming took 1 base from V and 1 from J, leaving 10 bases between them. CDR1 is LNHNV, CDR2 YYDKDF, per germline (reference sequence). DNA for the CDR3: TGTGCCACCAGCAGAGGGGACTTGGGTAACTATGGCTACACCTTC. It is translated as CATSRGDLGNYGYTF.

As for this clone: This may come from a read error, since a much larger clone is one base off. V gene TRBV19 combines with J gene TRBJ1-5; the D is unclear. The V gene's germline CDR1 is LNHDA and CDR2 SQIVND (reference sequence). The CDR3 has 12 residues. With 7 bases removed from V and 4 bases from J, the gap between germline ends came to 8 bases. The CDR3 DNA sequence: TGTGCCAGTAAAGGACGGAATCAGCCCCAGCATTTT. Amino acids: CASKGRNQPQHF.

The genes are TRBV18 and TRBJ2-1; tentative D call: TRBD2 (6 bases). Per the germline V gene, CDR1 is KGHSH and CDR2 is LQKENI. Deletions cut 3 bases from V and 0 bases from J, with 12 bases between. The CDR3 contains 16 residues. In DNA form, the CDR3 reads TGTGCCAGCTCACCTACCGGGACTGCCTCCTACAATGAGCAGTTCTTC. Translated: CASSPTGTASYNEQFF.

This chain links TRBV7-9 with TRBJ2-5; 7 bases match TRBD2. CDR3 length: 16 residues. Trimming cost V 5 bases and J 1 base; bases outside gene matches: 10. From germline, CDR1 is SEHNR and CDR2 FQNEAQ (reference sequence). This chain's CDR3 is CASSDAGGGPQETQYF. The CDR3 nucleotides read TGTGCCAGCAGCGATGCCGGCGGGGGACCCCAAGAGACCCAGTACTTC.